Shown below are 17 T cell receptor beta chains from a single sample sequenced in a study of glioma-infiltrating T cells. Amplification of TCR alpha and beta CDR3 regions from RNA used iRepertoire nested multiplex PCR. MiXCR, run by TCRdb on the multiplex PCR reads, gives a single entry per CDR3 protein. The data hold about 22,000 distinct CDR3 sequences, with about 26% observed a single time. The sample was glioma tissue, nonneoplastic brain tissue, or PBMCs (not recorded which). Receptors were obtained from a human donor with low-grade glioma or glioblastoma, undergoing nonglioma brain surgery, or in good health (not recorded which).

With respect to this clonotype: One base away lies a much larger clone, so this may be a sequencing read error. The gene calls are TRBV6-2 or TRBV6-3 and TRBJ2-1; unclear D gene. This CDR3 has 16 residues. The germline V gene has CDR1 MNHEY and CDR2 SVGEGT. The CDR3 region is CASIPSGLSSYNEKFF. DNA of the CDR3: TGTGCCAGCATTCCCTCCGGATTGAGTTCCTACAATGAGAAGTTCTTC.

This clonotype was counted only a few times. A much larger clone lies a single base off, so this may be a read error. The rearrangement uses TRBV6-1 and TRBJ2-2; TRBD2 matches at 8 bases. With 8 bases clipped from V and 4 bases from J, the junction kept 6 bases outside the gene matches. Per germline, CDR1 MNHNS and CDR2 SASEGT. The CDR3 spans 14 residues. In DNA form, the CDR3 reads TGTGCCAGCGGCCAACTAGCGGCCACCGGGGAGCTGTTTTTT. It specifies CASGQLAATGELFF.

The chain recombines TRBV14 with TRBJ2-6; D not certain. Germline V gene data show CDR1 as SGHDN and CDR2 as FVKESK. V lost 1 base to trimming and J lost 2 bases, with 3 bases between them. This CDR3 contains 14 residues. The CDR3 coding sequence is TGTGCCAGCAGCCAAGTTGCTGGGGCCAACGTCCTGACTTTC. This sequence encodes CASSQVAGANVLTF.

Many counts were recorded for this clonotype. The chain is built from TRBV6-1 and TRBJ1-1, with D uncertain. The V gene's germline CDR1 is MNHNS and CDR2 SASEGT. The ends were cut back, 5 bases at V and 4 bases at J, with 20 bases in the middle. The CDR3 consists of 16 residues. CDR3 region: CASSSLATAAGTEAFF. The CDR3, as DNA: TGTGCCAGCAGTTCCCTCGCGACCGCCGCGGGCACTGAAGCTTTCTTT.

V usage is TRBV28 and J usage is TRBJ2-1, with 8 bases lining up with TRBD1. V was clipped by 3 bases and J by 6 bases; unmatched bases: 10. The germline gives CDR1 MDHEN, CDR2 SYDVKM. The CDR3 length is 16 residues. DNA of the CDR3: TGTGCCAGCAGTTTTCGAGGGGGGACAGGCGTCAATGAGCAGTTCTTC. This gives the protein CASSFRGGTGVNEQFF.

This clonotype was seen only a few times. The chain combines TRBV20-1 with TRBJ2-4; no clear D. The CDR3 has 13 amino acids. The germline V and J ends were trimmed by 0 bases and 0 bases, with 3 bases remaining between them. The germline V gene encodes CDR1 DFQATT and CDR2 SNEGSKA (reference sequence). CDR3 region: CSARDLAKNIQYF. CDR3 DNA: TGCAGTGCTAGAGACTTAGCCAAAAACATTCAGTACTTC.

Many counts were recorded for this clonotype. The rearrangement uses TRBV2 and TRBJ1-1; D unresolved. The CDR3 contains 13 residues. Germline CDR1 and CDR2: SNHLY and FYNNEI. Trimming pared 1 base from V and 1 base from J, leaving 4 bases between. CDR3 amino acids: CASSEETNTEAFF. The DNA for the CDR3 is TGTGCCAGCAGTGAAGAAACGAACACTGAAGCTTTCTTT.

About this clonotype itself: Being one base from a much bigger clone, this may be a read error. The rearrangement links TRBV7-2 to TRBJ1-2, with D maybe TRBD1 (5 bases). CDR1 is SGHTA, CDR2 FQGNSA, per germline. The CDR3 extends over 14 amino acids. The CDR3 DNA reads TGTGCCAGCATCTTATGGGGGAATAACTATGGCTACACCTTC. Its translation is CASILWGNNYGYTF. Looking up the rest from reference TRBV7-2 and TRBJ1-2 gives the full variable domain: GAGVSQSPSNKVTEKGKDVELRCDPISGHTALYWYRQSLGQGLEFLIYFQGNSAPDKSGLPSDRFSAERTGGSVSTLTIQRTQQEDSAVYLCASILWGNNYGYTFGSGTRLTVV.

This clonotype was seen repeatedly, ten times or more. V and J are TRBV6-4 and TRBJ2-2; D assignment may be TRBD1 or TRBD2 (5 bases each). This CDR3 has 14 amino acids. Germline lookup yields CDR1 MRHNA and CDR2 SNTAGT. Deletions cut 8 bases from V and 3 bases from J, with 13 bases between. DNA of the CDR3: TGTGCCAGCCGTTGGGACCAAGACACCGGGGAGCTGTTTTTT. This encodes CASRWDQDTGELFF.

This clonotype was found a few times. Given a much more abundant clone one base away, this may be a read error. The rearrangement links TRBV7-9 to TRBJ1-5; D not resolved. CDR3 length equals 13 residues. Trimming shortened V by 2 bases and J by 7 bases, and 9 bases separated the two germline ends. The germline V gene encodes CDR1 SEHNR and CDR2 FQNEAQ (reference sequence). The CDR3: CASSLNYGQPQHF. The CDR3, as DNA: TGTGCCAGCAGCTTAAATTATGGGCAGCCCCAGCATTTT.

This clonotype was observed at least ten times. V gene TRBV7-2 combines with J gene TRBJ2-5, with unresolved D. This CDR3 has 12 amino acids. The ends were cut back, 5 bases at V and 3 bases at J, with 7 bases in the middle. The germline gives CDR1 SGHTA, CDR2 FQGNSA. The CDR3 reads CASSAQEETQYF. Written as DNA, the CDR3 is TGTGCCAGCAGCGCACAAGAAGAGACCCAGTACTTC.

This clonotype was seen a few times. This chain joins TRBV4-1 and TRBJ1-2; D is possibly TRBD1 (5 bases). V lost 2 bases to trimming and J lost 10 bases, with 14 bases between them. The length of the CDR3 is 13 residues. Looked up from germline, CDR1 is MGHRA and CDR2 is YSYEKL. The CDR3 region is CASSQQVSGDYTF. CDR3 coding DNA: TGCGCCAGCAGCCAACAAGTCTCGGGGGACTACACCTTC.

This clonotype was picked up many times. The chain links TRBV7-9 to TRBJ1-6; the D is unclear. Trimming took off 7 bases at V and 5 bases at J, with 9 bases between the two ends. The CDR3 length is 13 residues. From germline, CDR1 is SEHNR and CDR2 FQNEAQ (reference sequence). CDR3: CASKPTNNSPLHF. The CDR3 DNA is TGTGCCAGCAAACCAACTAATAATTCACCCCTCCACTTT.

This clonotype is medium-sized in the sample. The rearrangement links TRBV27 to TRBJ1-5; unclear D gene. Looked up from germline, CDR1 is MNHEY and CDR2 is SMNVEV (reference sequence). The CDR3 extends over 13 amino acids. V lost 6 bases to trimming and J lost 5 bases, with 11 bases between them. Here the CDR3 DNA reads TGTGCCAGCAGGGGCGTTCTGGATCAGCCCCAGCATTTT. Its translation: CASRGVLDQPQHF.

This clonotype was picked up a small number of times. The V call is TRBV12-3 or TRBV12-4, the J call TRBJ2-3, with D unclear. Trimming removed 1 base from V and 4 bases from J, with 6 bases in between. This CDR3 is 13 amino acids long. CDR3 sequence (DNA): TGTGCCAGCAGTTTAGGTGGGGCAGATACGCAGTATTTT. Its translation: CASSLGGADTQYF.

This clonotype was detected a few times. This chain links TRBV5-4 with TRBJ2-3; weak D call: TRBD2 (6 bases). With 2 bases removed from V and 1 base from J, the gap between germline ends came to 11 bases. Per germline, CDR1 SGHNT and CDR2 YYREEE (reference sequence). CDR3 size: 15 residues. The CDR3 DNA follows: TGTGCCAGCAGCTTTGGAGCGGGCGGCACAGATACGCAGTATTTT. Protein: CASSFGAGGTDTQYF.

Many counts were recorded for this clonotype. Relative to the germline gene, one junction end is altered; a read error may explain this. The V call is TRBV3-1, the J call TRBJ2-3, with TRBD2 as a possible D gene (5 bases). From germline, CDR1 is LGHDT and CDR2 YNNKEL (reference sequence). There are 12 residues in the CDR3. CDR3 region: CASSPSGDAQYF. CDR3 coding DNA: TGTGCCAGCAGCCCCAGCGGAGATGCGCAGTATTTT.